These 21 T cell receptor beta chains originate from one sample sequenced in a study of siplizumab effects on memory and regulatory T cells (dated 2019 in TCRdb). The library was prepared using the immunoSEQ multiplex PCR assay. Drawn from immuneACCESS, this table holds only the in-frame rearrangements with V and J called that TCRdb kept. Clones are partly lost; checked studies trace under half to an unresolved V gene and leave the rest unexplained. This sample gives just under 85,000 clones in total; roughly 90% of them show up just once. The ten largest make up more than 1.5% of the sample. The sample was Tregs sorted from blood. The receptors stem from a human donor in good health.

Here the CDR3 reads CASSSAFGQGATGYTF. As DNA, the CDR3 is TGTGCCAGCAGCTCGGCTTTCGGACAGGGGGCAACGGGCTACACCTTC. The rearrangement uses TRBV5-4 and TRBJ1-2, with TRBD1 matching 11 bases. Per the germline V gene, CDR1 is SGHNT and CDR2 is YYREEE (reference sequence). The CDR3 spans 16 residues. J gave up 8 bases and V 3 bases, and 12 bases lay outside the gene matches.

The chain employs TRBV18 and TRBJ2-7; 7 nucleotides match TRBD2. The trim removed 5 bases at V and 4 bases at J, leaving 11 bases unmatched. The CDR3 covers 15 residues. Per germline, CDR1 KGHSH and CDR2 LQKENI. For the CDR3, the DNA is TGTGCCAGCTCAGGGAGGGACCCAGCGGTTTACGAGCAGTACTTC. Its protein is CASSGRDPAVYEQYF.

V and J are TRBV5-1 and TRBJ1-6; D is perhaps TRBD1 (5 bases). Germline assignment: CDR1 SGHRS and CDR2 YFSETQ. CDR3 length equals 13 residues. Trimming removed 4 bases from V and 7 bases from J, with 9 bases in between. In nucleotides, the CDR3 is TGCGCCAGCAGCCCGGGGGGAAATTCACCCCTCCACTTT. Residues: CASSPGGNSPLHF. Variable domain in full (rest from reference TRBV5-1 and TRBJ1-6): KAGVTQTPRYLIKTRGQQVTLSCSPISGHRSVSWYQQTPGQGLQFLFEYFSETQRNKGNFPGRFSGRQFSNSRSEMNVSTLELGDSALYLCASSPGGNSPLHFGNGTRLTVT.

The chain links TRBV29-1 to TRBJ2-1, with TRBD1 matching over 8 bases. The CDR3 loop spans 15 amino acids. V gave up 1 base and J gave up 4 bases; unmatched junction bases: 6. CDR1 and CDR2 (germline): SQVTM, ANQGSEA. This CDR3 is CSVEVRGLGYNEQFF. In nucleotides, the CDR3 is TGCAGCGTTGAAGTCAGGGGGCTTGGGTACAATGAGCAGTTCTTC.

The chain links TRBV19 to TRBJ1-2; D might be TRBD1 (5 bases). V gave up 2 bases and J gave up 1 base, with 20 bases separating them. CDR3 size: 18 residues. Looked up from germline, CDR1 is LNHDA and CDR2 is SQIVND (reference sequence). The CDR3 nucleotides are TGTGCCAGTAGTATATCGGGGCTAAGGGCCTATTTTAACTATGGCTACACCTTC. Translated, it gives CASSISGLRAYFNYGYTF.

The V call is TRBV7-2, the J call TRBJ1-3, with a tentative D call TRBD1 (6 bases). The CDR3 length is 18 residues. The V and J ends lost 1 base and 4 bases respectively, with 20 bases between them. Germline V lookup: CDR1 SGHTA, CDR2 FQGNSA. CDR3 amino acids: CASSLGPTHRASGNTIYF. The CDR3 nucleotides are TGTGCCAGCAGCTTAGGCCCTACACACAGGGCGTCGGGAAACACCATATATTTT.

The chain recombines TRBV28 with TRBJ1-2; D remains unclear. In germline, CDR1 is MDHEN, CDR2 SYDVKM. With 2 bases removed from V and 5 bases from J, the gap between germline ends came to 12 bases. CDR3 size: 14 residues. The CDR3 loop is CASSLSPGLYGYTF. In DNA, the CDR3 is TGTGCCAGCAGTTTAAGTCCAGGCCTTTATGGCTACACCTTC.

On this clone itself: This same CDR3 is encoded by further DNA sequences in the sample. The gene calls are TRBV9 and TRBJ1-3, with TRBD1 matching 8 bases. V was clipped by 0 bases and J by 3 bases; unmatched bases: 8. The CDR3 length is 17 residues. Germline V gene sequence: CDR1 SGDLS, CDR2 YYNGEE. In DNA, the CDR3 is TGTGCCAGCAGCGTAGGGAGGCAGGGGGCGAGTGGAAACACCATATATTTT. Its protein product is CASSVGRQGASGNTIYF.

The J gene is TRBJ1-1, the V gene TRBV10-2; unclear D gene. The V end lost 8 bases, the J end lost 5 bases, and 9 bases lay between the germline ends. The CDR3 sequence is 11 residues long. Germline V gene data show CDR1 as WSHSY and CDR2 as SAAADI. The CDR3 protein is CASARETEAFF. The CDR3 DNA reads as TGCGCCAGCGCTCGGGAAACTGAAGCTTTCTTT.

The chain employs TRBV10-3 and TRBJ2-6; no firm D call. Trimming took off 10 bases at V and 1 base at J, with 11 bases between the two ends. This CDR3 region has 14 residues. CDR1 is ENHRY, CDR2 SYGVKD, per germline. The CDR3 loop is CATTRESGANVLTF. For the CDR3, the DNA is TGTGCCACAACAAGGGAATCTGGGGCCAACGTCCTGACTTTC.

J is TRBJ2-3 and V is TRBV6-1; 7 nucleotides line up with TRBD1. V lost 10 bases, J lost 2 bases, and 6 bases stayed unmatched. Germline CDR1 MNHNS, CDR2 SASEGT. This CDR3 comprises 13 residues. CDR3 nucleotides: TGTGCCATCAGGGACAGCTACACAGATACGCAGTATTTT. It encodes CAIRDSYTDTQYF.

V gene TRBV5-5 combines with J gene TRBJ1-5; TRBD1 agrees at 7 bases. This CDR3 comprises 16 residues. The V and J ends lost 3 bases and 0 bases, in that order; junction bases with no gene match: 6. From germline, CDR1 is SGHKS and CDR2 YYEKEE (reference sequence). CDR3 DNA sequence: TGTGCCAGCAGCTCCGGGACAGTCGGTAGCAATCAGCCCCAGCATTTT. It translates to CASSSGTVGSNQPQHF.

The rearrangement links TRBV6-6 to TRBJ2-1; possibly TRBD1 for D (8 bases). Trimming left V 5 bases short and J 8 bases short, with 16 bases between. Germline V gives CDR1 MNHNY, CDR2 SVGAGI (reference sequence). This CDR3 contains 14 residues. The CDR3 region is CASSHRGGRDEQFF. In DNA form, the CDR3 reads TGTGCCAGCAGTCACAGGGGGGGAAGAGATGAGCAGTTCTTC.

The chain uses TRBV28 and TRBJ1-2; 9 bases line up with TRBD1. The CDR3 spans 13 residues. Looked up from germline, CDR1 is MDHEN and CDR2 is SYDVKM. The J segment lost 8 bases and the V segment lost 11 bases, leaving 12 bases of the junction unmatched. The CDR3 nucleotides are TGTGCCCTTGCGGACAGGGGCCGATGGGGCTACACCTTC. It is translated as CALADRGRWGYTF.

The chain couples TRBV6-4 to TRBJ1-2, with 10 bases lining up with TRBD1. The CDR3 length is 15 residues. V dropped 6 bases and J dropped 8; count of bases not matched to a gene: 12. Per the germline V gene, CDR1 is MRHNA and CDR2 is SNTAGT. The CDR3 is CASRETGTGVEGYTF. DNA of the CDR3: TGTGCCAGCAGGGAGACGGGGACAGGGGTCGAGGGCTACACCTTC.

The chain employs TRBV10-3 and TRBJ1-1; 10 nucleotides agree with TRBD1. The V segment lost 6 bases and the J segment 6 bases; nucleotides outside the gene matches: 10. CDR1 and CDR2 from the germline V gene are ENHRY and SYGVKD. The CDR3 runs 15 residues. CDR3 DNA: TGTGCCATCAGGGGACAGGGGAATTTCGGTTCTGAAGCTTTCTTT. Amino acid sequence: CAIRGQGNFGSEAFF.

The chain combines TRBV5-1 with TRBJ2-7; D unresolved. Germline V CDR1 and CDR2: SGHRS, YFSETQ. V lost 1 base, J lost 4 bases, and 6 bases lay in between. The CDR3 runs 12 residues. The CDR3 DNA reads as TGCGCCAGCAGCTTGTCTCGTTACGAGCAGTACTTC. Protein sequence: CASSLSRYEQYF. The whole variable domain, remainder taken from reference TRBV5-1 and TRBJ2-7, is KAGVTQTPRYLIKTRGQQVTLSCSPISGHRSVSWYQQTPGQGLQFLFEYFSETQRNKGNFPGRFSGRQFSNSRSEMNVSTLELGDSALYLCASSLSRYEQYFGPGTRLTVT.

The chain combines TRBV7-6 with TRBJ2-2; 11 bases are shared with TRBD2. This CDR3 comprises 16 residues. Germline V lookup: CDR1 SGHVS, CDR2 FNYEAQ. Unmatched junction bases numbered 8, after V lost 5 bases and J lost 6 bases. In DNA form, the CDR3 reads TGTGCCAGCAGCCCCAGGCTAGCGGGGGGTTCCGGGGAGCTGTTTTTT. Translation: CASSPRLAGGSGELFF.

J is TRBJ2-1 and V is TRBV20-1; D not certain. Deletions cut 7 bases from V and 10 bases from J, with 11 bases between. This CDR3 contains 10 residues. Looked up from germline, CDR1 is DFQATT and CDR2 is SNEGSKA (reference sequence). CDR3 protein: CSVKVVEQFF. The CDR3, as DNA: TGCAGTGTTAAAGTGGTAGAGCAGTTCTTC.

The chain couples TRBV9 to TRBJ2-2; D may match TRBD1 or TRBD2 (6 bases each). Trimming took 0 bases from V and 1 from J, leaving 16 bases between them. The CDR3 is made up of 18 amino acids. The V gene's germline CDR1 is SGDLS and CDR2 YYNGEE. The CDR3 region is CASSVGVGGQKNTGELFF. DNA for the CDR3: TGTGCCAGCAGCGTAGGGGTGGGAGGACAGAAGAACACCGGGGAGCTGTTTTTT. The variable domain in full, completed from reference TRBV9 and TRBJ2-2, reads DSGVTQTPKHLITATGQRVTLRCSPRSGDLSVYWYQQSLDQGLQFLIQYYNGEERAKGNILERFSAQQFPDLHSELNLSSLELGDSALYFCASSVGVGGQKNTGELFFGEGSRLTVL.

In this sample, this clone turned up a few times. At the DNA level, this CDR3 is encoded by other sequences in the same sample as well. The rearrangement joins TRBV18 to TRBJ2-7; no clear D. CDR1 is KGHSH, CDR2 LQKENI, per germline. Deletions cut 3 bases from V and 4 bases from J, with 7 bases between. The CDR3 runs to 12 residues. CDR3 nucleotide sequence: TGTGCCAGCTCACCTGACTCGTACGAGCAGTACTTC. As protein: CASSPDSYEQYF.